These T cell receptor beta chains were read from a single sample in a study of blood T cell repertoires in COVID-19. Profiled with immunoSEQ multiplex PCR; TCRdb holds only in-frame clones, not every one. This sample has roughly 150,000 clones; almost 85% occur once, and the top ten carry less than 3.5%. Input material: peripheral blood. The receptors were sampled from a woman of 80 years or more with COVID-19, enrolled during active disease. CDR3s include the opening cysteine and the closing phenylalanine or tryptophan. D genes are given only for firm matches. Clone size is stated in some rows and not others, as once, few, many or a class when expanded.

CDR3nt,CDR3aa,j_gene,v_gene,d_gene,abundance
TGCGCCAGCAGCCGGGCTAGCGGGGGGGCAGACACCGGGGAGCTGTTTTTT,CASSRASGGADTGELFF,TRBJ2-2,TRBV4-3,TRBD2,NA
TGTGCCAGCGCGACAGGGAACACTGAAGCTTTCTTT,CASATGNTEAFF,TRBJ1-1,TRBV5-4,NA,NA
TGTGCCAGCTCACCGGTTTCCCGGGAGGGTAGGAATGAGCAGTTCTTC,CASSPVSREGRNEQFF,TRBJ2-1,TRBV3-1/TRBV3-2,TRBD2,NA
TGTGCCAGCAGTCAGATTATTACCTACGAGCAGTACTTC,CASSQIITYEQYF,TRBJ2-7,TRBV28,NA,NA
TGTGCCAGCTCAGCTCAGGGGTGGACTGAAGCTTTCTTT,CASSAQGWTEAFF,TRBJ1-1,TRBV18,NA,NA
TGTGCCAGCAGCTTAGCGGTTCATTGGGGCGACTATGGCTACACCTTC,CASSLAVHWGDYGYTF,TRBJ1-2,TRBV7-2,NA,NA
TGTGCCAGCAGTCGGCTAGCGGGGTCCACAGATACGCAGTATTTT,CASSRLAGSTDTQYF,TRBJ2-3,TRBV2,TRBD2,NA
TGTGCCAGCAGCTTGCGCGGGGTTGATAATTCACCCCTCCACTTT,CASSLRGVDNSPLHF,TRBJ1-6,TRBV5-4,NA,NA
TGTGCCAGCAGCTCCCGGGACACTAGCAATCAGCCCCAGCATTTT,CASSSRDTSNQPQHF,TRBJ1-5,TRBV7-8,NA,NA
TGTGCCAGCAGCCAATCCCCGAGGCAGTATTTT,CASSQSPRQYF,TRBJ2-3,TRBV6-2/TRBV6-3,NA,NA
TGTGCCAGCAGCTTGGTTGGAGCGGGGGGATACGAGCAGTACTTC,CASSLVGAGGYEQYF,TRBJ2-7,TRBV5-5,TRBD2,NA
TGTGCCAGCAGCCTTGGACTAGCGGGACAAGAGACCCAGTACTTC,CASSLGLAGQETQYF,TRBJ2-5,TRBV3-1/TRBV3-2,TRBD2,NA
TGCAGCGTTGACGGGACAGAAAACACAGATACGCAGTATTTT,CSVDGTENTDTQYF,TRBJ2-3,TRBV29-1,TRBD1,NA
TGTGCCAGTACCACCTCCGGGACTAGCGGATACAATGAGCAGTTCTTC,CASTTSGTSGYNEQFF,TRBJ2-1,TRBV19,TRBD2,NA
TGTGCCAGTAGTCCTCCTGAAGGAGATTTTGAGCAGTTCTTC,CASSPPEGDFEQFF,TRBJ2-1,TRBV19,NA,once
TGTGCCAGCAGTGCACATAATGAAAAACTGTTTTTT,CASSAHNEKLFF,TRBJ1-4,TRBV6-6,NA,NA
TGTGCCAGCAGCCCCCTAGGTCCAAGCACAGATACGCAGTATTTT,CASSPLGPSTDTQYF,TRBJ2-3,TRBV7-2,NA,once
TGCAGCGTTCCCGGACAGGGAATCTTCACAGATACGCAGTATTTT,CSVPGQGIFTDTQYF,TRBJ2-3,TRBV29-1,TRBD1,NA
TGTGCCAGTAGTATAGGAGGAGGGCACATGGATAATTCACCCCTCCACTTT,CASSIGGGHMDNSPLHF,TRBJ1-6,TRBV19,NA,NA
TGTGCCAGCAGCCACGTACTAGCGGGGGGTATGGGAGAGACCCAGTACTTC,CASSHVLAGGMGETQYF,TRBJ2-5,TRBV4-2,TRBD2,NA
TGTGCCAGCAGCCCCCTTGAGTCTGGAAACACCATATATTTT,CASSPLESGNTIYF,TRBJ1-3,TRBV6-6,NA,NA
TGCGCCAGCAGCCAAGATCTGGGGACACAGGGCCATCAGCCCCAGCATTTT,CASSQDLGTQGHQPQHF,TRBJ1-5,TRBV4-1,NA,NA
TGTGCCAGCACCCAGGGGGCCGGTGAGCAGTTCTTC,CASTQGAGEQFF,TRBJ2-1,TRBV12-3/TRBV12-4,TRBD1,NA
TGTGCCAGCAGCTCCTCCAGGACTAGCGGGGGTACGGAGACCCAGTACTTC,CASSSSRTSGGTETQYF,TRBJ2-5,TRBV11-3,TRBD2,NA
TGTGCCAGCAGCTCCAGGCCCCTAGATACGCAGTATTTT,CASSSRPLDTQYF,TRBJ2-3,TRBV7-3,NA,NA
TGCGCCAGCAGCTTGGCCAGGGGCGACTACGAGCAGTACTTC,CASSLARGDYEQYF,TRBJ2-7,TRBV5-1,NA,NA
TGTGCCAGCAGTAGACAGTCCTCCTACGAGCAGTACTTC,CASSRQSSYEQYF,TRBJ2-7,TRBV6-2/TRBV6-3,NA,NA
TGTGCCAGCAGCACTTTTTTGGCCAGGGGCCGAAACACTGAAGCTTTCTTT,CASSTFLARGRNTEAFF,TRBJ1-1,TRBV7-9,NA,NA
TGTGCCAGCAGCCCCCCGGGACTAGCGGGCTACGAGCAGTACTTC,CASSPPGLAGYEQYF,TRBJ2-7,TRBV3-1/TRBV3-2,TRBD2,NA
TGTGCCAGCAGTGAGGGGGCCAGACAGCCCCAGCATTTT,CASSEGARQPQHF,TRBJ1-5,TRBV6-4,NA,NA
TGTGCCAGCAGTGTCACAGGGTTTCCCCCTAATGAGCAGTACTTC,CASSVTGFPPNEQYF,TRBJ2-7,TRBV2,NA,NA
TGTGCCTGGAGTCGGGACAGAGACACTGAAGCTTTCTTT,CAWSRDRDTEAFF,TRBJ1-1,TRBV30,TRBD1,NA
TGCGCCAGCAGCTTGGGGCAGGGGCACTCAGGGGCAGATACGCAGTATTTT,CASSLGQGHSGADTQYF,TRBJ2-3,TRBV5-1,NA,NA
TGTGCCAGCAGCTTATCCGCGGGAACCTACAATGAGCAGTTCTTC,CASSLSAGTYNEQFF,TRBJ2-1,TRBV7-3,NA,NA
TGTGCCAGCAGTTTAGAGGGTTGGAGTCAGCCCCAGCATTTT,CASSLEGWSQPQHF,TRBJ1-5,TRBV27,NA,NA
TGTGCCAGCAGCTTCCACGTTGGGGGGTCTAACTATGGCTACACCTTC,CASSFHVGGSNYGYTF,TRBJ1-2,TRBV7-9,NA,NA
TGTGCCAGCATACGAGGACTAGCGGAAGGGGTTGAGCAGTTCTTC,CASIRGLAEGVEQFF,TRBJ2-1,TRBV2,TRBD2,NA